One and the same sample provided the 19 T cell receptor beta chains below, sequenced in a study of cytomegalovirus exposure and HLA in healthy donors listed by TCRdb under 2017. Preparation of the library involved the immunoSEQ multiplex PCR assay. For the multiplex PCR, a mixture combining 60 forward primers for TCR Vbeta segments and 13 reverse primers for TCR Jbeta segments was used. TCRdb holds this immuneACCESS table with in-frame rearrangements only. Some clones are missing; in checked studies, unresolved V genes explain under half, and the rest has no known cause. The sample contains around 94,000 clones, approximately 78% of them found a single time. Together, the top ten hold around 4.3% of the sample. The material sequenced was PBMCs. These receptors all come from a woman in her forties in good health and CMV-seropositive.

V gene TRBV7-9 combines with J gene TRBJ2-1; D is perhaps TRBD2 (6 bases). Germline CDR1 reads SEHNR; CDR2 reads FQNEAQ (reference sequence). Trimming took off 6 bases at V and 0 bases at J, with 21 bases between the two ends. The CDR3 length is 18 residues. CDR3 protein: CASSSLMAGWSSYNEQFF. CDR3 DNA sequence: TGTGCCAGCAGTTCCCTTATGGCGGGATGGAGCTCCTACAATGAGCAGTTCTTC.

This clone has just a few counts. CDR3 bases: TGCGCCAGCAGCCAAGATCAAAGGGGAGGAGATACGCAGTATTTT. Translated: CASSQDQRGGDTQYF. V and J are TRBV4-3 and TRBJ2-3, with a weak D call TRBD2 (6 bases). V was cut by 0 bases and J by 5 bases, with 12 bases left in between. Per the germline V gene, CDR1 is LGHNA and CDR2 is YSLEER. The CDR3 length is 15 residues.

The CDR3 DNA follows: TGTGCCAGCAGCTTAGCGCTAAACTATGGCTACACCTTC. Residues: CASSLALNYGYTF. V gene TRBV7-2 combines with J gene TRBJ1-2; D unresolved. The CDR3 has 13 amino acids. Trimming left V 0 bases short and J 2 bases short, with 4 bases between. In germline, CDR1 is SGHTA, CDR2 FQGNSA.

The chain links TRBV7-9 to TRBJ2-5, with unresolved D. The germline V gene encodes CDR1 SEHNR and CDR2 FQNEAQ (reference sequence). V gave up 5 bases and J gave up 0 bases, with 4 bases separating them. The CDR3 has 12 residues. The DNA of the CDR3 is TGTGCCAGCAGCCAGTACCAAGAGACCCAGTACTTC. Translation: CASSQYQETQYF.

V usage is TRBV28 and J usage is TRBJ2-7, with 13 bases lining up with TRBD2. Unmatched junction bases numbered 13, after V lost 5 bases and J lost 6 bases. Germline CDR1 and CDR2: MDHEN and SYDVKM. CDR3 size: 17 residues. The DNA of the CDR3 is TGTGCCAGCAGTCGAGGGACTAGCGGGATCTTAGCGGGCGAGCAGTACTTC. Encoded protein: CASSRGTSGILAGEQYF.

The chain couples TRBV29-1 to TRBJ1-2; D might be TRBD1 (6 bases). Germline loops: CDR1 SQVTM, CDR2 ANQGSEA. V was clipped by 0 bases and J by 2 bases, with 16 bases between them. The CDR3 loop spans 16 amino acids. Written as DNA, the CDR3 is TGCAGCGTTGAAGATCCGTTCCGGGACACGAACTATGGCTACACCTTC. Translating gives CSVEDPFRDTNYGYTF. Combining the CDR3 with reference TRBV29-1 and TRBJ1-2 gives the whole variable domain SAVISQKPSRDICQRGTSLTIQCQVDSQVTMMFWYRQQPGQSLTLIATANQGSEATYESGFVIDKFPISRPNLTFSTLTVSNMSPEDSSIYLCSVEDPFRDTNYGYTFGSGTRLTVV.

The chain couples TRBV10-1 to TRBJ2-7, with D possibly TRBD2 on 5 matching bases. Germline V CDR1 and CDR2: WNHNN, SYGVQD (reference sequence). Between the trimmed V and J ends, which lost 5 bases and 0 bases, there was a span of 14 bases. CDR3 size: 15 residues. The CDR3 loop is CASSPLLRDSYEQYF. CDR3 nucleotides: TGCGCCAGCAGTCCCCTTCTGAGGGACTCCTACGAGCAGTACTTC.

The CDR3 region has the DNA TGTGCCAGTAGTACGGGGGTTCGGAATCAGCCCCAGCATTTT. It encodes CASSTGVRNQPQHF. This chain joins TRBV19 and TRBJ1-5; a weak D match, TRBD1 (5 bases). Trimming stripped 4 bases from V and 4 bases from J, with 11 bases between. The CDR3 is made up of 14 amino acids. Germline loops: CDR1 LNHDA, CDR2 SQIVND (reference sequence). The variable domain in full, completed from reference TRBV19 and TRBJ1-5, reads DGGITQSPKYLFRKEGQNVTLSCEQNLNHDAMYWYRQDPGQGLRLIYYSQIVNDFQKGDIAEGYSVSREKKESFPLTVTSAQKNPTAFYLCASSTGVRNQPQHFGDGTRLSIL.

The sample holds one count of this clone. This rearrangement joins TRBV28 to TRBJ2-7, with 9 bases fitting TRBD2. Trimming removed 1 base from V and 0 bases from J; junction bases left unmatched: 4. Per the germline V gene, CDR1 is MDHEN and CDR2 is SYDVKM. The CDR3 is 16 residues long. CDR3 coding DNA: TGTGCCAGCAGTTTATCCCCTAGCGGGGTCTCCTACGAGCAGTACTTC. This translates into CASSLSPSGVSYEQYF.

A note on this clone: Its ends do not fully match the called genes, so a read error is possible. The rearrangement joins TRBV25-1 to TRBJ1-1, with a weak D call TRBD1 (5 bases). This CDR3 region has 14 residues. In germline, CDR1 is MGHDK, CDR2 SYGVNS. In nucleotides, the CDR3 is TGTTCCAGCAGTGACGGGGGGGTGGACACTGCAGCTTTCTTT. This codes for CSSSDGGVDTAAFF.

The chain joins TRBV5-1 to TRBJ2-7; 14 nucleotides agree with TRBD2. The CDR3 is 17 residues long. CDR1 and CDR2 from the germline V gene are SGHRS and YFSETQ. V lost 4 bases, J lost 0 bases, and 6 bases stayed unmatched. This CDR3 is CASSKTGTSGGSYEQYF. CDR3 DNA sequence: TGCGCCAGCAGCAAGACCGGGACTAGCGGGGGCTCCTACGAGCAGTACTTC.

This clone was seen a handful of times. The CDR3 spells CASSVLTGLGTGELFF. The CDR3 DNA is TGCGCCAGCAGCGTACTGACAGGGTTGGGCACCGGGGAGCTGTTTTTT. V and J are TRBV4-3 and TRBJ2-2; TRBD1 aligns across 7 bases. V lost 5 bases to trimming and J lost 4 bases; unmatched junction nucleotides: 10. This CDR3 spans 16 amino acids. The germline V gene encodes CDR1 LGHNA and CDR2 YSLEER.

The rearrangement uses TRBV4-3 and TRBJ2-3; no clear D gene. The CDR3 is 14 residues long. V was clipped by 1 base and J by 6 bases, with 11 bases between them. The germline V gene has CDR1 LGHNA and CDR2 YSLEER. CDR3 region: CASSQVPIVDTQYF. The CDR3 nucleotides are TGCGCCAGCAGCCAAGTCCCAATAGTGGATACGCAGTATTTT.

The chain links TRBV28 to TRBJ2-5; 10 nucleotides agree with TRBD1. The CDR3 has 13 amino acids. J was trimmed by 4 bases and V by 8 bases; bases with no gene match: 4. Per the germline V gene, CDR1 is MDHEN and CDR2 is SYDVKM. DNA for the CDR3: TGTGCCAGCGACAGGGGGCGCCCAGAGACCCAGTACTTC. It specifies CASDRGRPETQYF.

In its sample, this clone was seen many times. The V call is TRBV7-2, the J call TRBJ2-1, with D possibly being TRBD2 (6 bases). Between the trimmed V and J ends, which lost 5 bases and 10 bases, there was a span of 21 bases. Looked up from germline, CDR1 is SGHTA and CDR2 is FQGNSA. The CDR3 runs to 15 residues. CDR3 protein: CASSRDSLLSFEQFF. The CDR3 bases are TGTGCCAGCAGCAGGGACTCTCTACTGAGCTTCGAGCAGTTCTTC.

The CDR3 sequence is CASSVGSGSTTDTQYF. CDR3 DNA sequence: TGTGCCAGCAGCGTAGGTAGCGGGAGTACCACAGATACGCAGTATTTT. The rearrangement links TRBV9 to TRBJ2-3; 9 bases are shared with TRBD2. V was clipped by 0 bases and J by 2 bases; unmatched bases: 4. In germline, CDR1 is SGDLS, CDR2 YYNGEE. This CDR3 region has 16 residues.

The chain employs TRBV28 and TRBJ1-2; D unclear. CDR1 and CDR2 (germline): MDHEN, SYDVKM. Between the trimmed V and J ends, which lost 1 base and 7 bases, there was a span of 7 bases. This CDR3 has 12 amino acids. The CDR3 DNA is TGTGCCAGCAGTTTATATACCGGTGGCTACACCTTC. It specifies CASSLYTGGYTF.

In the case of this clone: A read error may produce the germline difference seen at one junction end. V and J are TRBV7-7 and TRBJ1-1, with D possibly TRBD1 on 5 matching bases. Germline V CDR1 and CDR2: SSHAT, FNYEAQ (reference sequence). The CDR3 runs 13 residues. The chain's CDR3 is CASSPLGGAEAFF. DNA for the CDR3: TGTGCTAGCAGCCCCCTGGGGGGTGCTGAAGCTTTCTTT.

The CDR3 region is CASSTQGPTANEKLFF. CDR3 nucleotides: TGTGCCAGTAGTACACAGGGACCGACGGCTAATGAAAAACTGTTTTTT. The V and J genes are TRBV19 and TRBJ1-4, with D perhaps TRBD1 (6 bases). Per the germline V gene, CDR1 is LNHDA and CDR2 is SQIVND (reference sequence). Trimming took 4 bases from V and 3 from J, leaving 15 bases between them. The CDR3 length is 16 residues. Full variable domain (outside the CDR3, taken from reference TRBV19 and TRBJ1-4): DGGITQSPKYLFRKEGQNVTLSCEQNLNHDAMYWYRQDPGQGLRLIYYSQIVNDFQKGDIAEGYSVSREKKESFPLTVTSAQKNPTAFYLCASSTQGPTANEKLFFGSGTQLSVL.